This note documents a single T cell receptor beta chain sequence. Its antigen remains unidentified. PCR involved 60 Vbeta and 13 Jbeta primers. Profiling relied on immunoSEQ multiplex PCR, and the TCRdb table lists in-frame clones only, not all of them. This sample's table reports 100,000 to 150,000 clones. These data originate in a study of cytomegalovirus exposure and HLA in healthy donors. Whole-study results and caveats: Follow-up analysis seemed to connect common viral pathogens with several of the most significant clusters identified.

This CDR3 comprises 13 residues. Per germline, CDR1 MNHNS and CDR2 SASEGT. Trimming cost V 4 bases and J 4 bases, with 10 bases left between them. The clonotype comes from a man between 35 and 55 years old in good health and CMV-seronegative. The sample comprised PBMCs. The chain joins TRBV6-1 to TRBJ2-5, with D possibly TRBD2 on 6 matching bases. The CDR3 protein is CASSVLGGETQYF. The CDR3 DNA sequence: TGTGCCAGCAGTGTGTTGGGGGGAGAGACCCAGTACTTC.